Below, one T cell receptor (beta chain) is given with its context. The CDR3 contains 14 residues. Looked up from germline, CDR1 is SGHRS and CDR2 is YFSETQ. With 0 bases removed from V and 1 base from J, the gap between germline ends came to 7 bases. These data are taken from a study of blood T cell repertoires in COVID-19. Study at large: The United States, Italy and Spain supplied acute and convalescent COVID-19 samples. Sample material is recorded as cDNA or gDNA derived from T cells, B-cell-depleted T cells, or PBMCs.

The protocol was immunoSEQ multiplex PCR, while the TCRdb copy is restricted to in-frame clones and leaves out a portion. The sample includes tens of thousands of clones, roughly 83% of them seen just once. This sequence was found in a woman in her sixties with acute or convalescent COVID-19. The sequenced material came from peripheral blood. The gene calls are TRBV5-1 and TRBJ1-1; no clear D gene. The CDR3 reads CASSLERRNTEAFF. In nucleotides, the CDR3 is TGCGCCAGCAGCTTGGAAAGGAGGAACACTGAAGCTTTCTTT.